The clone carrying this TCR beta chain appeared a single time. The record originates from a study of blood T cell repertoires in COVID-19. Study-wide context: From the United States, Italy and Spain came samples of acute and convalescent COVID-19. Sample material is recorded as cDNA or gDNA derived from T cells, B-cell-depleted T cells, or PBMCs.

Germline V gene lookup returns CDR1 LGHNA and CDR2 YSLEER. V was pared by 0 bases and J by 6 bases, with 12 bases between. The CDR3 runs to 15 residues. Original processing methods: Estimated nucleated cell counts came from reference gene primer amplification. Using immunoSEQ multiplex PCR, the repertoire was profiled, and TCRdb retains in-frame clones only, with some absent. Clone size and V and J calls were adopted from that table, with D and trimming inferred from the DNA. Seen here are around 160,000 clones, around four fifths observed once, and the top ten hold 30% to 45%. The sequencing input was peripheral blood. This receptor was identified in a human donor in a cohort sampled during active COVID-19. The chain combines TRBV4-3 with TRBJ2-1, with D perhaps TRBD1 (7 bases). The CDR3 DNA is TGCGCCAGCAGCCAAGAGGCAGGGGGGACCAATGAGCAGTTCTTC. Protein sequence: CASSQEAGGTNEQFF.